Sequencing of this TCR beta chain was carried out in a study of blood T cell repertoires in COVID-19. Germline-derived CDR1 and CDR2 are MNHEY and SVGAGI. The CDR3 contains 15 residues. The V end lost 7 bases, the J end lost 0 bases, and 13 bases lay between the germline ends. Categorization into cohorts depended on clinical history that participants reported. Generated by immunoSEQ multiplex PCR, the TCRdb table keeps only in-frame clones and is missing some. The sample records a few hundred thousand clones, more than 75% being singletons. Sample: PBMCs or T cells enriched from blood (not recorded which). The sequence was collected from a woman aged 18-29 years who had recovered from COVID-19. The rearrangement links TRBV6-5 to TRBJ2-1; a possible D gene is TRBD2 (6 bases). CDR3 protein: CASTRGTLSYNEQFF. DNA for the CDR3: TGTGCCAGCACTCGGGGGACCCTCTCCTACAATGAGCAGTTCTTC.